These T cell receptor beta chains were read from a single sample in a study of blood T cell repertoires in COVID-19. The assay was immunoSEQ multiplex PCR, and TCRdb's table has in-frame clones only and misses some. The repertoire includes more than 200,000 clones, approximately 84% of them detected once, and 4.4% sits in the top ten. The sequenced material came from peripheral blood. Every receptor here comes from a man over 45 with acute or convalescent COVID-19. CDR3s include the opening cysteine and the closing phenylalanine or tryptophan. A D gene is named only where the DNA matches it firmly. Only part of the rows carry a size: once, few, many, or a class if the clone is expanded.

CDR3aa: CASSRGGSYNEQFF; CDR3nt: TGTGCCAGCAGCAGGGGCGGGTCCTACAATGAGCAGTTCTTC; v_gene: TRBV2; abundance: -; d_gene: -; len: 14; j_gene: TRBJ2-1
CDR3aa: CASSLGLAGGKDEQFF; CDR3nt: TGTGCCAGCAGCTTAGGACTAGCGGGGGGTAAGGATGAGCAGTTCTTC; v_gene: TRBV7-2; abundance: -; d_gene: TRBD2; len: 16; j_gene: TRBJ2-1
CDR3aa: CAWTYRGSSYNSPLHF; CDR3nt: TGTGCCTGGACTTACAGGGGGAGCTCCTATAATTCACCCCTCCACTTT; v_gene: TRBV30; abundance: few; d_gene: TRBD1; len: 16; j_gene: TRBJ1-6
CDR3aa: CASSPQGRTNTGELFF; CDR3nt: TGTGCCAGCTCACCACAGGGGAGGACGAACACCGGGGAGCTGTTTTTT; v_gene: TRBV18; abundance: -; d_gene: -; len: 16; j_gene: TRBJ2-2
CDR3aa: CASSESGQQNYGYTF; CDR3nt: TGTGCCAGCAGTGAATCAGGACAGCAGAACTATGGCTACACCTTC; v_gene: TRBV2; abundance: -; d_gene: -; len: 15; j_gene: TRBJ1-2
CDR3aa: CASRRTGVNYNSPLHF; CDR3nt: TGTGCCAGCAGGAGGACAGGGGTCAACTATAATTCACCCCTCCACTTT; v_gene: TRBV2; abundance: -; d_gene: TRBD1; len: 16; j_gene: TRBJ1-6
CDR3aa: CAGGTGPNIGYTF; CDR3nt: TGTGCCGGGGGGACAGGTCCTAATATAGGCTACACCTTC; v_gene: TRBV6-8; abundance: -; d_gene: TRBD1; len: 13; j_gene: TRBJ1-2
CDR3aa: CASGSVERGTDTQYF; CDR3nt: TGTGCCAGCGGGAGTGTTGAGCGGGGGACAGATACGCAGTATTTT; v_gene: TRBV9; abundance: once; d_gene: TRBD2; len: 15; j_gene: TRBJ2-3
CDR3aa: CASSLGRGMNTEAFF; CDR3nt: TGTGCCAGCAGTTTAGGGAGGGGCATGAACACTGAAGCTTTCTTT; v_gene: TRBV27; abundance: -; d_gene: -; len: 15; j_gene: TRBJ1-1
CDR3aa: CASSDLRGGGNEQFF; CDR3nt: TGTGCCAGCAGCGACCTCAGGGGCGGGGGCAATGAGCAGTTCTTC; v_gene: TRBV5-4; abundance: -; d_gene: -; len: 15; j_gene: TRBJ2-1
CDR3aa: CATRQGLAGELFF; CDR3nt: TGTGCCACCAGACAGGGATTGGCCGGGGAGCTGTTTTTT; v_gene: TRBV7-3; abundance: once; d_gene: TRBD1; len: 13; j_gene: TRBJ2-2
CDR3aa: CASSSPGQGSGYEQYF; CDR3nt: TGTGCCAGCAGTTCACCGGGACAGGGGAGTGGCTACGAGCAGTACTTC; v_gene: TRBV7-2; abundance: once; d_gene: TRBD1; len: 16; j_gene: TRBJ2-7
CDR3aa: CASSPPNRGVVATNEKLFF; CDR3nt: TGTGCCAGCAGTCCACCAAACAGGGGAGTAGTTGCAACTAATGAAAAACTGTTTTTT; v_gene: TRBV7-3; abundance: -; d_gene: TRBD1; len: 19; j_gene: TRBJ1-4
CDR3aa: CATSAAGTGGNEQFF; CDR3nt: TGTGCCACCAGTGCCGCGGGGACAGGGGGCAATGAGCAGTTCTTC; v_gene: TRBV24-1; abundance: -; d_gene: TRBD1; len: 15; j_gene: TRBJ2-1
CDR3aa: CASSLRGGGSQETQYF; CDR3nt: TGCGCCAGCAGCTTAAGGGGCGGGGGTTCCCAAGAGACCCAGTACTTC; v_gene: TRBV5-1; abundance: -; d_gene: TRBD2; len: 16; j_gene: TRBJ2-5
CDR3aa: CASSVVSGNSPLHF; CDR3nt: TGTGCCAGCAGCGTAGTAAGCGGTAATTCACCCCTCCACTTT; v_gene: TRBV9; abundance: -; d_gene: -; len: 14; j_gene: TRBJ1-6
CDR3aa: CASSLELINFYEQFF; CDR3nt: TGTGCCAGCAGCTTAGAACTCATAAATTTCTATGAGCAGTTCTTC; v_gene: TRBV7-8; abundance: -; d_gene: -; len: 15; j_gene: TRBJ2-1
CDR3aa: CASSTGQGAAEQYF; CDR3nt: TGTGCCAGCTCAACGGGACAGGGGGCAGCCGAGCAGTACTTC; v_gene: TRBV18; abundance: -; d_gene: TRBD1; len: 14; j_gene: TRBJ2-7
CDR3aa: CASSPRAGSEFGEQYF; CDR3nt: TGTGCCAGCAGCCCGCGGGCCGGGTCCGAGTTCGGGGAGCAGTACTTC; v_gene: TRBV6-6; abundance: -; d_gene: -; len: 16; j_gene: TRBJ2-7
CDR3aa: CAISDRQGNSPLHF; CDR3nt: TGTGCCATCAGTGACCGACAGGGTAATTCACCCCTCCACTTT; v_gene: TRBV10-3; abundance: -; d_gene: TRBD1; len: 14; j_gene: TRBJ1-6
CDR3aa: CASSVTGTSGARNTQYF; CDR3nt: TGTGCCAGCAGCGTGACCGGGACTAGCGGGGCTCGTAATACGCAGTATTTT; v_gene: TRBV9; abundance: -; d_gene: TRBD2; len: 17; j_gene: TRBJ2-3
CDR3aa: CASSKGIYRESTEAFF; CDR3nt: TGTGCCAGCAGCAAAGGTATATACAGGGAGTCCACTGAAGCTTTCTTT; v_gene: TRBV21-1; abundance: -; d_gene: -; len: 16; j_gene: TRBJ1-1
CDR3aa: CASSLQGGGYTF; CDR3nt: TGTGCCAGCAGTTTGCAGGGTGGAGGCTACACCTTC; v_gene: TRBV12-3/TRBV12-4; abundance: -; d_gene: -; len: 12; j_gene: TRBJ1-2
CDR3aa: CASSEALRTLGYTF; CDR3nt: TGTGCCAGCAGTGAAGCGCTTCGGACTCTCGGCTACACCTTC; v_gene: TRBV6-1; abundance: few; d_gene: -; len: 14; j_gene: TRBJ1-2
CDR3aa: CASSQAGRSNTGELFF; CDR3nt: TGTGCCAGCAGCCAAGCCGGGAGGTCGAACACCGGGGAGCTGTTTTTT; v_gene: TRBV3-1/TRBV3-2; abundance: once; d_gene: TRBD2; len: 16; j_gene: TRBJ2-2
CDR3aa: CASSAQGIGTEAFF; CDR3nt: TGTGCCAGCAGTGCACAGGGGATTGGGACTGAAGCTTTCTTT; v_gene: TRBV2; abundance: -; d_gene: TRBD1; len: 14; j_gene: TRBJ1-1
CDR3aa: CASSPLDRGIRYGYTF; CDR3nt: TGTGCCAGCAGCCCCCTAGACAGGGGGATCAGGTATGGCTACACCTTC; v_gene: TRBV3-1/TRBV3-2; abundance: once; d_gene: TRBD1; len: 16; j_gene: TRBJ1-2